This T cell receptor (beta chain) originates from a study of T cells in Graves' hyperthyroidism and ophthalmopathy. RNA transcripts yielded amplified TCR beta CDR3 regions. RT-PCR in the first round (using the HTBI primer set) targeted the TCR CDR3. In TCRdb, the multiplex PCR reads were re-called with MiXCR into one record per CDR3 protein. Seen here are about 710,000 distinct CDR3 sequences, around 15% observed once, and the top ten hold around 8.1%. The TCR comes from a man younger than 30 with Graves' hyperthyroidism. What was sequenced was blood.

The CDR3 nucleotides are TGTGCCATCAGTGATTATGGGAGTGGCGCTTTCTTT. It codes for CAISDYGSGAFF. The genes are TRBV10-3 and TRBJ1-1, with D uncertain. CDR1 and CDR2 (germline): ENHRY, SYGVKD. The CDR3 length is 12 residues. Trimming removed 3 bases from V and 11 bases from J, with 13 bases in between.